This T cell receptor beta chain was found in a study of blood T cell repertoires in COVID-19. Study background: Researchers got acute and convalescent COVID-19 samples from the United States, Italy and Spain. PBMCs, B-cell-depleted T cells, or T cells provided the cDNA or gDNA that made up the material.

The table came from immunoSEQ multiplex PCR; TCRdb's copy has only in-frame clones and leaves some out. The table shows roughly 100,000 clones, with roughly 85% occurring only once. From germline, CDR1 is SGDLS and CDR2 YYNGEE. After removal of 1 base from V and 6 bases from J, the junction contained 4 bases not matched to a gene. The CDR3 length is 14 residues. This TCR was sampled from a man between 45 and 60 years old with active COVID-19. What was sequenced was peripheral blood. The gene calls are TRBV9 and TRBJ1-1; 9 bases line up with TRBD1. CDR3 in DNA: TGTGCCAGCAGCGTAAGGGACAGGGTTGCTGAAGCTTTCTTT. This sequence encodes CASSVRDRVAEAFF.